This T cell receptor beta chain derives from a study of blood T cell repertoires in COVID-19. In the study overall: Nucleic acid was either cDNA or gDNA, and it came from T cells, B-cell-depleted T cells, or PBMCs.

The study drew participants aged about 18 to 90 years from approximately 25 US areas. The authors' processing: Reference gene primer amplification gave estimated nucleated cell counts. This table comes from immunoSEQ multiplex PCR, and its TCRdb copy is limited to in-frame clones, with some not included. Clonal size and the V and J genes are those of that table, whereas D and trimming came from the DNA. The sample lists approximately 210,000 clones, over 65% occurring once. Germline V gene lookup returns CDR1 LNHDA and CDR2 SQIVND (reference sequence). The V segment lost 5 bases and the J segment 4 bases; nucleotides outside the gene matches: 8. This CDR3 contains 16 residues.

This TCR was sampled from a woman between 55 and 75 years old who had recovered from COVID-19. The chain recombines TRBV19 with TRBJ1-3; 10 bases match TRBD1. The specimen sequenced was PBMCs or T cells enriched from blood (not recorded which). CDR3 residues: CASSETGTGVGNTIYF. In DNA, the CDR3 is TGTGCCAGTAGTGAGACCGGGACAGGGGTCGGAAACACCATATATTTT. Combining the CDR3 with reference TRBV19 and TRBJ1-3 gives the whole variable domain DGGITQSPKYLFRKEGQNVTLSCEQNLNHDAMYWYRQDPGQGLRLIYYSQIVNDFQKGDIAEGYSVSREKKESFPLTVTSAQKNPTAFYLCASSETGTGVGNTIYFGEGSWLTVV.